The next 2 T cell receptor beta chains were all read from a single sample in a study of T cell repertoires in cytomegalovirus infection. Using its own MiXCR run on the reads, TCRdb lists one record per CDR3 protein. The sample has roughly 990,000 distinct CDR3 sequences, roughly 30% seen once. No antigen is known for these receptors. This sample comprised cultured CD8+ T cells from PBMCs, obtained from culture after CMV antigen stimulation. Every receptor here comes from a human donor in good health (CMV status not recorded). Some clones in this sample may be carry-over from other donors' samples.

The gene calls are TRBV7-8 and TRBJ2-3, with D possibly TRBD2 on 5 matching bases. The V and J ends lost 6 bases and 2 bases respectively, with 15 bases between them. Germline CDR1 is SGHVS and CDR2 is FQNEAQ. This CDR3 is built from 15 residues. CDR3 region: CASSVRPGITDTQYF. CDR3 nucleotide sequence: TGTGCCAGCAGTGTCCGCCCGGGAATCACAGATACGCAGTATTTT.

This clonotype was picked up a small number of times. The rearrangement links TRBV25-1 to TRBJ1-2; the D is unclear. Per the germline V gene, CDR1 is MGHDK and CDR2 is SYGVNS. The V gene lost 5 bases and the J gene lost 4 bases, with 8 bases spanning the gap. The CDR3 has 12 amino acids. The CDR3 DNA reads TGTGCCAGCAGTACCAACAGCTATGGCTACACCTTC. Translating gives CASSTNSYGYTF.